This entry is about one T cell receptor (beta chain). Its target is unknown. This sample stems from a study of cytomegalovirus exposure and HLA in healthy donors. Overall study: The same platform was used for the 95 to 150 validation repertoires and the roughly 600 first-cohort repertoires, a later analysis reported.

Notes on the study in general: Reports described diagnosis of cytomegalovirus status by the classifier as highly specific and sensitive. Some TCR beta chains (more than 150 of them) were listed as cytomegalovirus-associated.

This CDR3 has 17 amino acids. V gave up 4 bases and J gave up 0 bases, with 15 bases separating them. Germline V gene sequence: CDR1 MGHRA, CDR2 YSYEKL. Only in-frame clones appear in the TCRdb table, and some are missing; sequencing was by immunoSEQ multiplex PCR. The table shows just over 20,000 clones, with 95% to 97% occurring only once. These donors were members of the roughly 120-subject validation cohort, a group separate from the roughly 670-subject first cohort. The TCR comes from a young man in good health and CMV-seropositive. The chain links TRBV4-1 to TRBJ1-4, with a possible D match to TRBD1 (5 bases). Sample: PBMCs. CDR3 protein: CASSPGGVGSTNEKLFF. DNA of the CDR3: TGCGCCAGCAGCCCTGGGGGGGTAGGATCAACTAATGAAAAACTGTTTTTT.